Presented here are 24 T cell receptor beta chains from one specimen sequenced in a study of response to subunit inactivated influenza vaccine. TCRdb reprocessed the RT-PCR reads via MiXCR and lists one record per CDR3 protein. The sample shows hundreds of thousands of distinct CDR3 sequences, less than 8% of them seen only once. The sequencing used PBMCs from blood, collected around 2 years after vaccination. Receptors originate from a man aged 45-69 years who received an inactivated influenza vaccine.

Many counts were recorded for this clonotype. The CDR3 region is CASSLLVDAGELFF. CDR3 nucleotides: TGCGCCAGCAGCTTGCTAGTCGATGCCGGGGAGCTGTTTTTT. The rearrangement joins TRBV5-1 to TRBJ2-2, with D unclear. There are 14 residues in the CDR3. Germline CDR1 is SGHRS and CDR2 is YFSETQ. The V end lost 1 base, the J end lost 6 bases, and 10 bases lay between the germline ends. Full variable domain (outside the CDR3, taken from reference TRBV5-1 and TRBJ2-2): KAGVTQTPRYLIKTRGQQVTLSCSPISGHRSVSWYQQTPGQGLQFLFEYFSETQRNKGNFPGRFSGRQFSNSRSEMNVSTLELGDSALYLCASSLLVDAGELFFGEGSRLTVL.

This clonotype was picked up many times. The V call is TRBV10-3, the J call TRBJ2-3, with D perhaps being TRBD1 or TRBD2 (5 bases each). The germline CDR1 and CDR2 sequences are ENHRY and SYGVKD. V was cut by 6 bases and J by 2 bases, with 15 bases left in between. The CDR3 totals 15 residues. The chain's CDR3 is CAIRFGGSDTDTQYF. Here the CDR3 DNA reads TGTGCCATCAGGTTTGGGGGATCGGACACAGATACGCAGTATTTT.

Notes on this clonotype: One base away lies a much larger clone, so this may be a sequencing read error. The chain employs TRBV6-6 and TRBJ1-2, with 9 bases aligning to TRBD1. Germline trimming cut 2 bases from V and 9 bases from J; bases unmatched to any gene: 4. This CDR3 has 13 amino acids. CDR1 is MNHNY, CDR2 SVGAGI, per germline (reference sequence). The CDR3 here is CASSYGTGKSYTF. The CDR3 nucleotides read TGTGCCAGCAGTTACGGGACAGGGAAGAGCTACACCTTC.

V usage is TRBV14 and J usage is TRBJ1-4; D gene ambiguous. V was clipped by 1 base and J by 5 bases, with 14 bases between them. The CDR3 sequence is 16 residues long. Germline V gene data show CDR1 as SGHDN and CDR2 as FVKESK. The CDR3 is CASSQVRGRTNEKLFF. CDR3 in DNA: TGTGCCAGCAGCCAAGTTCGTGGCCGCACGAATGAAAAACTGTTTTTT.

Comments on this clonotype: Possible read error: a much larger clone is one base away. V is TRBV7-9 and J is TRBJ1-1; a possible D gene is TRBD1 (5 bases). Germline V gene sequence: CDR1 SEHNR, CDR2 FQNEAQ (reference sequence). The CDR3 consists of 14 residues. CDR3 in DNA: TGTGCCAGCAACTTAGGCGGCAGGGTCACTGAAGCTTTCTTT. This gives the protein CASNLGGRVTEAFF.

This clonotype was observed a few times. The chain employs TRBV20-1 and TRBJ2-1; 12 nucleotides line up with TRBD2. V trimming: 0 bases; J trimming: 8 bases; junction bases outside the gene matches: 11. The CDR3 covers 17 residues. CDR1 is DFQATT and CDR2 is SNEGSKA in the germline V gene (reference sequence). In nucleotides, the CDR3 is TGCAGTGCTAGAGATGTCGGGGCTAGCGGGAGGGTCTATGAGCAGTTCTTC. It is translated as CSARDVGASGRVYEQFF.

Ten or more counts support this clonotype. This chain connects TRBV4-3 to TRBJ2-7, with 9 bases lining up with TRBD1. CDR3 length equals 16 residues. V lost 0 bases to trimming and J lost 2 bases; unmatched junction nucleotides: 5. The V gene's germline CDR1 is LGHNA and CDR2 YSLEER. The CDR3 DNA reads TGCGCCAGCAGCCAAGAATGGGACAGGGAACCCTACGAGCAGTACTTC. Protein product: CASSQEWDREPYEQYF.

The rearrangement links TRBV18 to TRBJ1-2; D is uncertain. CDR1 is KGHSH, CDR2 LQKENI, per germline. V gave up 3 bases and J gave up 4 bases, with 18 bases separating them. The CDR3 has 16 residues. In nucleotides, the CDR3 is TGTGCCAGCTCACCTCGATCAGAGATGTCTGCCTATGGCTACACCTTC. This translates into CASSPRSEMSAYGYTF.

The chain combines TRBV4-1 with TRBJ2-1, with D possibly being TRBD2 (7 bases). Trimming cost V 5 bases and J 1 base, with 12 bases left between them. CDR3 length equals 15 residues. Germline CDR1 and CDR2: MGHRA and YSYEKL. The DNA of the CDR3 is TGCGCCAGCAGCTGGGGGGGCCTTTCCTACAATGAGCAGTTCTTC. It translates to CASSWGGLSYNEQFF.

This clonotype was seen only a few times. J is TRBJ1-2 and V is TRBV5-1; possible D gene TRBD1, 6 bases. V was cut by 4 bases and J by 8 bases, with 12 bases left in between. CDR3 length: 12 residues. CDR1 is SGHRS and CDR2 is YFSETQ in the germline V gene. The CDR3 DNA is TGCGCCAGCAGCCGGGGGACAAGGGGCTACACCTTC. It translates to CASSRGTRGYTF.

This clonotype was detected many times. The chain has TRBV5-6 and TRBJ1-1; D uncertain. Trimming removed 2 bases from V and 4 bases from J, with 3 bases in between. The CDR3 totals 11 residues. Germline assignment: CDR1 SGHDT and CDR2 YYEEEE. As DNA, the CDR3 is TGTGCCAGCAGCTTATTCACTGAAGCTTTCTTT. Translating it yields CASSLFTEAFF.

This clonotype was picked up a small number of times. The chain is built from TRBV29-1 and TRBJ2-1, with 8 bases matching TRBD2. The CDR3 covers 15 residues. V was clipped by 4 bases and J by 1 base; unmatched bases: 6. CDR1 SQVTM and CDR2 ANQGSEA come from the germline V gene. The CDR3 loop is CSVGRREDSYNEQFF. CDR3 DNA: TGCAGCGTTGGACGGCGGGAGGATTCCTACAATGAGCAGTTCTTC.

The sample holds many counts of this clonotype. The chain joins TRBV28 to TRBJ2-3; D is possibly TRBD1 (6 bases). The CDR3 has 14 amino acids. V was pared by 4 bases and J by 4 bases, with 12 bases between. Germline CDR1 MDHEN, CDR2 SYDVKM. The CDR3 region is CASSSTGSADTQYF. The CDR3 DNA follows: TGTGCCAGCAGTTCCACAGGGAGCGCAGATACGCAGTATTTT.

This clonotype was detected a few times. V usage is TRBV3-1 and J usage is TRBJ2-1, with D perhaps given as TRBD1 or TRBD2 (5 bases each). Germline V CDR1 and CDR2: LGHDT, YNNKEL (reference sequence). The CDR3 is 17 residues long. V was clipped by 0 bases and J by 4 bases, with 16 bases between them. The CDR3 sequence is CASSQDRTRGSYNEQFF. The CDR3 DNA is TGTGCCAGCAGCCAAGATCGGACCCGGGGCAGTTACAATGAGCAGTTCTTC.

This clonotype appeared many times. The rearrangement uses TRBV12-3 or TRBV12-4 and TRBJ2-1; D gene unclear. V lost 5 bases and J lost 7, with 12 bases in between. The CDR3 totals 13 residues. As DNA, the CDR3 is TGTGCCAGCAGTCCCATGCGGCAGAATGAGCAGTTCTTC. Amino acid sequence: CASSPMRQNEQFF.

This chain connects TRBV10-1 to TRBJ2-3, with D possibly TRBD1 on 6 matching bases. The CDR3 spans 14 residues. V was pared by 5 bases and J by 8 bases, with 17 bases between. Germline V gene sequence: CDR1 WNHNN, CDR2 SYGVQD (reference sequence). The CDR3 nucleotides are TGCGCCAGCAGTTCGGAACCATCCAGGGGTACGCAGTATTTT. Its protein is CASSSEPSRGTQYF.

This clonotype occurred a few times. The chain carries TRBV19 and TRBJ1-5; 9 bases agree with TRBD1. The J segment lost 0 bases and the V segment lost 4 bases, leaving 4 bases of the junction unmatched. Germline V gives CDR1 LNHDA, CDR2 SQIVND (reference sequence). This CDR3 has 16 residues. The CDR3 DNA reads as TGTGCCAGTAGTACCTGGACAGGGGATAGCAATCAGCCCCAGCATTTT. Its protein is CASSTWTGDSNQPQHF. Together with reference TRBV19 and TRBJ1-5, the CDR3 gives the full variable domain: DGGITQSPKYLFRKEGQNVTLSCEQNLNHDAMYWYRQDPGQGLRLIYYSQIVNDFQKGDIAEGYSVSREKKESFPLTVTSAQKNPTAFYLCASSTWTGDSNQPQHFGDGTRLSIL.

CDR3 bases: TGTGCCAGCAGCCAAGTAGGGGGGGATACGCAGTATTTT. Protein product: CASSQVGGDTQYF. The chain couples TRBV4-2 to TRBJ2-3, with D perhaps assigned TRBD1 or TRBD2 (6 bases each). The V end was cut by 1 base, the J end by 6 bases, with 8 bases between. This CDR3 is built from 13 residues. The V gene's germline CDR1 is LGHNA and CDR2 YNFKEQ.

CDR3 amino acids: CASSLMGTGELFF. CDR3 nucleotide sequence: TGTGCCAGCAGCTTAATGGGGACCGGGGAGCTGTTTTTT. The chain recombines TRBV7-3 with TRBJ2-2; D is undetermined. The CDR3 has 13 amino acids. Germline V gene lookup returns CDR1 SGHTA and CDR2 FQGTGA. Trimming took 1 base from V and 5 from J, leaving 5 bases between them.

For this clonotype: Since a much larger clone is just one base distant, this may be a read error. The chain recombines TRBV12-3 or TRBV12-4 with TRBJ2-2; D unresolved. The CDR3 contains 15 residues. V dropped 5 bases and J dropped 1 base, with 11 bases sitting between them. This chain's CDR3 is CASSRGVGNTGELFF. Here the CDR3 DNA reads TGTGCCAGCAGTCGTGGCGTGGGGAACACCGGGGAGCTGTTTTTT.

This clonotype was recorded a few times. The CDR3 DNA reads TGTGCCAGCAGTAGCGGGAGGGCGAGGTACGAGCAGTACTTC. This encodes CASSSGRARYEQYF. This sequence joins TRBV12-3 or TRBV12-4 and TRBJ2-7; TRBD2 agrees at 10 bases. V lost 5 bases and J lost 4; bases outside the gene matches: 5. The CDR3 contains 14 residues.

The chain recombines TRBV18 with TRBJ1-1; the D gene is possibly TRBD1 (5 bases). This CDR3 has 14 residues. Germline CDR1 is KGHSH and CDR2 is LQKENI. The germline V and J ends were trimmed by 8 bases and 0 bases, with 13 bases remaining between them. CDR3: CASKPDSLNTEAFF. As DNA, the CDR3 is TGTGCCAGCAAACCAGACAGTTTGAACACTGAAGCTTTCTTT.

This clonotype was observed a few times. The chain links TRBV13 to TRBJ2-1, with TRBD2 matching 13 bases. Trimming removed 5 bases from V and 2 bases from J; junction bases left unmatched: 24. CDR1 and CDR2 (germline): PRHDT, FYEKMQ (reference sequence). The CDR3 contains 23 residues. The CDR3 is CASSLCALLPGLAGFGAYNEQFF. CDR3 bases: TGTGCCAGCAGCCTGTGCGCCCTACTCCCGGGACTAGCGGGATTTGGAGCCTACAATGAGCAGTTCTTC.

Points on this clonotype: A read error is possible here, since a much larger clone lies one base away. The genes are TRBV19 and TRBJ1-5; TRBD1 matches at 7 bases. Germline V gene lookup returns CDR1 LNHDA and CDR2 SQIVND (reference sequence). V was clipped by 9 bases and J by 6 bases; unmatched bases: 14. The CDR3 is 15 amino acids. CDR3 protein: CARSPVRGFGQPQHF. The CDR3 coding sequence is TGTGCCAGAAGCCCAGTCAGGGGGTTTGGTCAGCCCCAGCATTTT.